The clone carrying this T cell receptor (beta chain) was recorded many times. The antigen remains unidentified. The data belong to a study of T cell repertoires in cytomegalovirus infection. Findings of the study overall: CMV-specific TCR beta clonotypes restricted by HLA-C were the ones dominating the ex vivo response. Carriers of CMV plus the relevant HLA were identified by cumulative public TCR beta family frequency.

One entry per CDR3 protein results from TCRdb running MiXCR on the reads. In the table there are over 300,000 distinct CDR3 sequences, roughly 17% of which are singletons. The TCR sequence derives from a human donor in good health (CMV status not recorded). Some clones in this sample may be carry-over from other donors' samples. The sequencing input was PBMCs.

In nucleotides, the CDR3 is TGTGCCAGCAGCCATACAGGGTGGGCGGCTTTCTTT. It encodes CASSHTGWAAFF. The chain recombines TRBV7-2 with TRBJ1-1; a possible D gene is TRBD1 (6 bases). There are 12 residues in the CDR3. Trimming removed 5 bases at V and 11 bases at J, with 15 bases between. The V gene's germline CDR1 is SGHTA and CDR2 FQGNSA.